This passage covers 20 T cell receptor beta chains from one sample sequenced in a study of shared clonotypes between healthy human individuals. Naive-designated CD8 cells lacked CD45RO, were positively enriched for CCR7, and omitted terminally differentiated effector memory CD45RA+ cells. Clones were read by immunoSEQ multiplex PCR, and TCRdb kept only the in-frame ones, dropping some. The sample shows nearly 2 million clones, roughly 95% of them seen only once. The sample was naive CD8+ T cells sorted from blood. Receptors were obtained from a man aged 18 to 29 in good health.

This chain's CDR3 is CASSLGVTDTQYF. CDR3 nucleotide sequence: TGCGCCAGCAGCCTGGGGGTAACAGATACGCAGTATTTT. This rearrangement joins TRBV4-3 to TRBJ2-3; D tentatively reads TRBD1 or TRBD2 (5 bases each). CDR3 size: 13 residues. Germline lookup yields CDR1 LGHNA and CDR2 YSLEER. V lost 4 bases and J lost 3, with 8 bases in between.

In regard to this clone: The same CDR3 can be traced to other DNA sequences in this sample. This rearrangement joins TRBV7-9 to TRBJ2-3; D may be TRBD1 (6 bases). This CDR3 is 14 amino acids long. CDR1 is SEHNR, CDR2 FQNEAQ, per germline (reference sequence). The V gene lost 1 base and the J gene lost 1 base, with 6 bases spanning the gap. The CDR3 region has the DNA TGTGCCAGCAGCTTAGAGGGGGGCACAGATACGCAGTATTTT. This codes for CASSLEGGTDTQYF. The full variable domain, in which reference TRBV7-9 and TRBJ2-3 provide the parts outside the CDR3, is DTGVSQNPRHKITKRGQNVTFRCDPISEHNRLYWYRQTLGQGPEFLTYFQNEAQLEKSRLLSDRFSAERPKGSFSTLEIQRTEQGDSAMYLCASSLEGGTDTQYFGPGTRLTVL.

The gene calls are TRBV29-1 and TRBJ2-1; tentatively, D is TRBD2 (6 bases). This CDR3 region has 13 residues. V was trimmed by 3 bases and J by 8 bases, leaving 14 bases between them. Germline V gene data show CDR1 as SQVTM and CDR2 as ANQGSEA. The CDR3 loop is CSVDPRRGHEQFF. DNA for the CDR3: TGCAGCGTTGACCCCAGGCGGGGTCATGAGCAGTTCTTC.

The CDR3 DNA reads TGTGCCAGCAGCTATGGACAGGCCACGGGGGGCTACACCTTC. This gives the protein CASSYGQATGGYTF. V usage is TRBV5-6 and J usage is TRBJ1-2; 7 bases agree with TRBD1. V lost 3 bases and J lost 8; bases outside the gene matches: 10. CDR1 and CDR2 (germline): SGHDT, YYEEEE. CDR3 size: 14 residues. Full variable domain (remainder filled in from reference TRBV5-6 and TRBJ1-2): DAGVTQSPTHLIKTRGQQVTLRCSPKSGHDTVSWYQQALGQGPQFIFQYYEEEERQRGNFPDRFSGHQFPNYSSELNVNALLLGDSALYLCASSYGQATGGYTFGSGTRLTVV.

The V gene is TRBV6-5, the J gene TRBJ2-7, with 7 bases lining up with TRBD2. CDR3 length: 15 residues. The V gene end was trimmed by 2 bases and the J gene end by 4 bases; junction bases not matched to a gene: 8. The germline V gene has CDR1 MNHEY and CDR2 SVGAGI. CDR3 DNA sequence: TGTGCCAGCAGTTACGGTGGGGAGGGTGGATACGAGCAGTACTTC. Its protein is CASSYGGEGGYEQYF.

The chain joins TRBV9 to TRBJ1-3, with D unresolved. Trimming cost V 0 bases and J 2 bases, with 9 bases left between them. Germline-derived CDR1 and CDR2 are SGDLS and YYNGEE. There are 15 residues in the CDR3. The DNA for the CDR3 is TGTGCCAGCAGCGTAGGCAGTCACGCTGGAAACACCATATATTTT. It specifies CASSVGSHAGNTIYF.

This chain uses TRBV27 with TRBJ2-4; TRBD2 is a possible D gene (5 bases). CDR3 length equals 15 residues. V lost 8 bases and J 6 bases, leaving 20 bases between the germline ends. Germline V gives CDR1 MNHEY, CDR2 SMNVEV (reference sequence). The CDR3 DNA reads TGTGCCAGCTCTCGCGGGCCGGGGAGTGTAAACATTCAGTACTTC. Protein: CASSRGPGSVNIQYF.

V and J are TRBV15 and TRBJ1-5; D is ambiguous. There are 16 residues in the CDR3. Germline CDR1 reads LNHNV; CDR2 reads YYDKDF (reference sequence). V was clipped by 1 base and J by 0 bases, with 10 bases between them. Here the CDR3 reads CATSRVQPDSNQPQHF. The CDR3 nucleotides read TGTGCCACCAGCAGAGTACAGCCTGATAGCAATCAGCCCCAGCATTTT. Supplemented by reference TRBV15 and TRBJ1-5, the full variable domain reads DAMVIQNPRYQVTQFGKPVTLSCSQTLNHNVMYWYQQKSSQAPKLLFHYYDKDFNNEADTPDNFQSRRPNTSFCFLDIRSPGLGDTAMYLCATSRVQPDSNQPQHFGDGTRLSIL.

CDR3 residues: CASSFGSTAYEQYF. Written as DNA, the CDR3 is TGTGCCAGCAGCTTCGGGAGCACCGCCTACGAGCAGTACTTC. This rearrangement joins TRBV7-9 to TRBJ2-7, with a weak D call TRBD2 (6 bases). The CDR3 is made up of 14 amino acids. With 3 bases removed from V and 2 bases from J, the gap between germline ends came to 11 bases. Germline CDR1 is SEHNR and CDR2 is FQNEAQ (reference sequence).

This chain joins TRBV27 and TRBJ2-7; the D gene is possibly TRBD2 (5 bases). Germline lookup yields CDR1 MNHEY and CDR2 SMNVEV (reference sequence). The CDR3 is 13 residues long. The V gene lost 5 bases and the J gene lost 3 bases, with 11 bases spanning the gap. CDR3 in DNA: TGTGCCAGCAGTCCCCTCCGGGACTACGAGCAGTACTTC. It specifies CASSPLRDYEQYF.

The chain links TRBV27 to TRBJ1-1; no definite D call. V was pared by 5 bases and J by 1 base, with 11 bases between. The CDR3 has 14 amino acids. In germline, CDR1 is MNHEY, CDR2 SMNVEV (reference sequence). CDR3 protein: CASSTRASNTEAFF. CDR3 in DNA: TGTGCCAGCAGTACCCGGGCCTCGAACACTGAAGCTTTCTTT.

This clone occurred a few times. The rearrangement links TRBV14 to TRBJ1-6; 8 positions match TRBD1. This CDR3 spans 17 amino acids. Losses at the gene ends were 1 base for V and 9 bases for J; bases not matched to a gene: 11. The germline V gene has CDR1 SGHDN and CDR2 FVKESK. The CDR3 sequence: CASSQATGGLEFSPLHF. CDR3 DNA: TGTGCCAGCAGCCAAGCAACAGGGGGTCTGGAATTTTCACCCCTCCACTTT. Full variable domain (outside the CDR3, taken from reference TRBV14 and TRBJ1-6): EAGVTQFPSHSVIEKGQTVTLRCDPISGHDNLYWYRRVMGKEIKFLLHFVKESKQDESGMPNNRFLAERTGGTYSTLKVQPAELEDSGVYFCASSQATGGLEFSPLHFGNGTRLTVT.

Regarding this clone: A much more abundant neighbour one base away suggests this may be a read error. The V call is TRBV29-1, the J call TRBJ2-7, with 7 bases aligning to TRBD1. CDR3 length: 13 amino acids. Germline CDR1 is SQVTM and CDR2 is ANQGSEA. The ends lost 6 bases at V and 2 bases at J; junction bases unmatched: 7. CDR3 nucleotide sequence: TGCAGCGTCGTCTGGGACAGCACCTACGAGCAGTACTTC. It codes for CSVVWDSTYEQYF.

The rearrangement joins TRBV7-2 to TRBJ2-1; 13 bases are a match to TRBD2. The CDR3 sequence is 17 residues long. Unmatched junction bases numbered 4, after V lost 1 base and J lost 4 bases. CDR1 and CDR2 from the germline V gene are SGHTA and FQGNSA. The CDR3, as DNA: TGTGCCAGCAGCTTAGGCGGACTAGCGGGGGTATACAATGAGCAGTTCTTC. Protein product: CASSLGGLAGVYNEQFF.

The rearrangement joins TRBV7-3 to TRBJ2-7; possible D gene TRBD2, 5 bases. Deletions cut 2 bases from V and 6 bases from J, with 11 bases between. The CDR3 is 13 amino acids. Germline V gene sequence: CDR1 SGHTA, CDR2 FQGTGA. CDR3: CASSLWVGSEQYF. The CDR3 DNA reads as TGTGCCAGCAGCTTATGGGTGGGGAGCGAGCAGTACTTC. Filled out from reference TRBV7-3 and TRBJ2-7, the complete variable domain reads GAGVSQTPSNKVTEKGKYVELRCDPISGHTALYWYRQSLGQGPEFLIYFQGTGAADDSGLPNDRFFAVRPEGSVSTLKIQRTERGDSAVYLCASSLWVGSEQYFGPGTRLTVT.

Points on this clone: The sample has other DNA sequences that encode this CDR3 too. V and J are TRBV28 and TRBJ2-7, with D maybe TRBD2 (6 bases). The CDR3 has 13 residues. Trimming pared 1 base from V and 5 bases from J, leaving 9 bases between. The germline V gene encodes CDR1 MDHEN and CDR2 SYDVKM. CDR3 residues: CASSLLEGDEQYF. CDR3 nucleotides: TGTGCCAGCAGTTTATTGGAGGGCGACGAGCAGTACTTC.

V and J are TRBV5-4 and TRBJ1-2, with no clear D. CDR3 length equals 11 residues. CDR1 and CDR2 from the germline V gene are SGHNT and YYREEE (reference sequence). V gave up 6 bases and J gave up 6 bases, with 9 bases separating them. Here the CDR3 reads CASTEGHGYTF. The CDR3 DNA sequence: TGTGCCAGCACCGAGGGTCATGGCTACACCTTC.

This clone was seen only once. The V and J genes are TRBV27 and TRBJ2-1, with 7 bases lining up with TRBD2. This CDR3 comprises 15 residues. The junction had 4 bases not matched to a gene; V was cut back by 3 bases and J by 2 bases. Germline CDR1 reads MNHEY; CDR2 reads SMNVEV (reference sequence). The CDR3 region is CASSFGTTPYNEQFF. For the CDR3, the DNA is TGTGCCAGCAGTTTTGGGACTACACCCTACAATGAGCAGTTCTTC.

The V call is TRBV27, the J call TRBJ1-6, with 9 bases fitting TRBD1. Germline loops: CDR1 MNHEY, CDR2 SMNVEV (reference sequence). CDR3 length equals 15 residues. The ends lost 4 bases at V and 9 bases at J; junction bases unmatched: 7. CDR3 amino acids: CASSSWTGDSSPLHF. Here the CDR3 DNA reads TGTGCCAGCAGTTCCTGGACAGGGGACAGTTCACCCCTCCACTTT.

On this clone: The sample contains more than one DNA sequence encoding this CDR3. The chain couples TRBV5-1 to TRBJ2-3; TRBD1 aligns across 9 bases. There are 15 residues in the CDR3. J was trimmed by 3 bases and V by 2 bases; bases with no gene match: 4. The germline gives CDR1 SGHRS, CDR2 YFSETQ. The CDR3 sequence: CASSLEGQGTDTQYF. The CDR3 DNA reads TGCGCCAGCAGCTTAGAGGGACAGGGAACAGATACGCAGTATTTT.